This T cell receptor beta chain was identified during a study of identifying expanded T cells in peripheral blood. General study points: Clone count variance between roughly 2-week samples rose with total template count.

Regarding this clone: Its specificity is unknown. A far bigger clonotype differs at one base, so this is likely a read error. Other DNA sequences in this sample translate to the same CDR3.

Germline CDR1 reads SQVTM; CDR2 reads ANQGSEA. This CDR3 is built from 12 residues. Profiling relied on immunoSEQ multiplex PCR, and the TCRdb table lists in-frame clones only, not all of them. The table records roughly 100,000 clones, roughly 88% of them present only once. Collection occurred without any documented infections or immune events in donors. This chain uses TRBV29-1 with TRBJ1-1; the match to TRBD1 covers 7 bases. This receptor was taken from a person between 18 and 75 years old in good health. What was sequenced was blood. CDR3: CSAQQGNTEAFF. The CDR3 DNA reads as TGCAGCGCCCAACAGGGGAACACTGAAGCGTTCTTT.